Following are 29 T cell receptor beta chains from one sample sequenced in a study of blood T cell repertoires in COVID-19. Repertoires were generated with immunoSEQ multiplex PCR, while TCRdb's copy carries only in-frame clones and drops some. The data contain about 160,000 clones, roughly four fifths of them singletons. Sequencing was carried out using peripheral blood. The receptors come from a man between 60 and 70 years old with active or convalescent COVID-19.

The chain joins TRBV28 to TRBJ1-4, with TRBD1 matching over 10 bases. The junction had 5 bases not matched to a gene; V was cut back by 3 bases and J by 7 bases. CDR1 is MDHEN and CDR2 is SYDVKM in the germline V gene. This CDR3 contains 15 residues. The CDR3 is CASSFRTGGAEKLFF. DNA of the CDR3: TGTGCCAGCAGTTTTAGGACAGGGGGGGCTGAAAAACTGTTTTTT.

This chain connects TRBV7-6 to TRBJ2-2; weak D call: TRBD2 (5 bases). This CDR3 region has 15 residues. The V gene lost 3 bases and the J gene lost 7 bases, with 15 bases spanning the gap. CDR1 is SGHVS and CDR2 is FNYEAQ in the germline V gene. As DNA, the CDR3 is TGTGCCAGCAGCTTGAAAGGGAGAGGTGGCGGGGAGCTGTTTTTT. This encodes CASSLKGRGGGELFF.

The rearrangement uses TRBV6-5 and TRBJ1-2; the match to TRBD1 covers 8 bases. The germline V gene has CDR1 MNHEY and CDR2 SVGAGI. V lost 0 bases, J lost 4 bases, and 4 bases stayed unmatched. The CDR3 runs 15 residues. CDR3 DNA sequence: TGTGCCAGCAGTTACTCGATGGACAGGGCCTATGGCTACACCTTC. Its protein product is CASSYSMDRAYGYTF.

The chain has TRBV5-4 and TRBJ1-2; TRBD1 aligns across 9 bases. The CDR3 contains 14 residues. With 4 bases clipped from V and 7 bases from J, the junction kept 8 bases outside the gene matches. Per the germline V gene, CDR1 is SGHNT and CDR2 is YYREEE (reference sequence). CDR3 in amino acids: CASSAGQGEAGYTF. CDR3 nucleotide sequence: TGTGCCAGCAGCGCGGGACAGGGTGAGGCTGGCTACACCTTC.

The chain has TRBV7-2 and TRBJ2-7; 9 positions agree with TRBD1. The CDR3 has 14 residues. J lost 4 bases, V lost 5 bases, and 6 bases had no gene match. The germline V gene encodes CDR1 SGHTA and CDR2 FQGNSA. This CDR3 reads CASSHDRGRYEQYF. The CDR3 region has the DNA TGTGCCAGCAGCCATGACAGGGGGAGGTACGAGCAGTACTTC.

In this sample, this clone turned up a few times. The chain is built from TRBV19 and TRBJ2-1; 11 bases map to TRBD2. Trimming removed 6 bases from V and 9 bases from J; junction bases left unmatched: 7. The CDR3 is 14 amino acids. From germline, CDR1 is LNHDA and CDR2 SQIVND (reference sequence). The CDR3 nucleotides read TGTGCCAGTAGACTAGCGGGAGCGACGGGTGAGCAGTTCTTC. This sequence encodes CASRLAGATGEQFF.

This clone was observed once. V usage is TRBV28 and J usage is TRBJ2-3; 9 positions agree with TRBD2. Germline V gene sequence: CDR1 MDHEN, CDR2 SYDVKM. The CDR3 has 16 residues. J was trimmed by 2 bases and V by 4 bases; bases with no gene match: 7. The CDR3 DNA reads as TGTGCCAGCAGTTCCCTAGCGGGACGTTCCACAGATACGCAGTATTTT. Translation: CASSSLAGRSTDTQYF.

V is TRBV11-2 and J is TRBJ1-3; D gene unclear. This CDR3 spans 15 amino acids. Trimming removed 5 bases from V and 1 base from J, with 12 bases in between. Germline assignment: CDR1 SGHAT and CDR2 FQNNGV. The CDR3 DNA is TGTGCCAGCAGCCCGGGTCTCAAATCTGGAAACACCATATATTTT. This encodes CASSPGLKSGNTIYF.

This rearrangement joins TRBV9 to TRBJ2-3; D unclear. Trimming removed 0 bases at V and 0 bases at J, with 8 bases between. Germline assignment: CDR1 SGDLS and CDR2 YYNGEE. The CDR3 length is 15 residues. CDR3 in amino acids: CASSVAVVSTDTQYF. The CDR3 bases are TGTGCCAGCAGCGTAGCGGTGGTTAGCACAGATACGCAGTATTTT. Full variable domain (outside the CDR3, taken from reference TRBV9 and TRBJ2-3): DSGVTQTPKHLITATGQRVTLRCSPRSGDLSVYWYQQSLDQGLQFLIQYYNGEERAKGNILERFSAQQFPDLHSELNLSSLELGDSALYFCASSVAVVSTDTQYFGPGTRLTVL.

In this sample, this clone turned up once. This chain joins TRBV11-2 and TRBJ2-7, with a possible D match to TRBD2 (6 bases). Germline V lookup: CDR1 SGHAT, CDR2 FQNNGV. V was shortened by 3 bases and J by 2 bases, with 11 bases between the two germline ends. The CDR3 consists of 14 residues. CDR3 bases: TGTGCCAGCAGCTTCGGCGGGAACCCCTACGAGCAGTACTTC. Translated, it gives CASSFGGNPYEQYF.

This chain connects TRBV28 to TRBJ1-2; D is undetermined. This CDR3 is 14 amino acids long. V lost 5 bases and J 2 bases, leaving 12 bases between the germline ends. CDR1 is MDHEN, CDR2 SYDVKM, per germline. The CDR3 protein is CASSPYDKNYGYTF. DNA for the CDR3: TGTGCCAGCAGTCCCTATGACAAGAACTATGGCTACACCTTC.

The V gene is TRBV28, the J gene TRBJ1-2; D unresolved. Trimming removed 4 bases at V and 4 bases at J, with 4 bases between. This CDR3 contains 11 residues. Germline V gives CDR1 MDHEN, CDR2 SYDVKM. CDR3 sequence: CASSSVYGYTF. The CDR3, as DNA: TGTGCCAGCAGTTCGGTCTATGGCTACACCTTC.

The CDR3 sequence is CASCKSGNQPQHF. The CDR3 DNA sequence: TGTGCCAGCTGTAAGAGCGGCAATCAGCCCCAGCATTTT. The chain employs TRBV28 and TRBJ1-5; D is unresolved. V lost 8 bases, J lost 2 bases, and 10 bases lay in between. The CDR3 consists of 13 residues. CDR1 MDHEN and CDR2 SYDVKM come from the germline V gene.

This chain uses TRBV19 with TRBJ1-2, with D perhaps matching TRBD1 (5 bases). This CDR3 spans 13 amino acids. Trimming removed 7 bases at V and 6 bases at J, with 15 bases between. Germline lookup yields CDR1 LNHDA and CDR2 SQIVND (reference sequence). CDR3 residues: CASNEKGWHGYTF. The CDR3 bases are TGTGCCAGTAACGAGAAGGGGTGGCATGGCTACACCTTC.

CDR3 sequence (DNA): TGTGCCAGCAGTGCAGGCGGACTAGCGGGGGGATTGGGAGAGACCCAGTACTTC. The encoded protein is CASSAGGLAGGLGETQYF. The rearrangement uses TRBV6-1 and TRBJ2-5; 14 nucleotides match TRBD2. The CDR3 extends over 18 amino acids. After removal of 4 bases from V and 4 bases from J, the junction contained 11 bases not matched to a gene. From germline, CDR1 is MNHNS and CDR2 SASEGT.

V usage is TRBV27 and J usage is TRBJ2-1; 12 bases align to TRBD2. CDR1 is MNHEY and CDR2 is SMNVEV in the germline V gene (reference sequence). V was clipped by 6 bases and J by 4 bases; unmatched bases: 10. The CDR3 is 17 residues long. In nucleotides, the CDR3 is TGTGCCAGCAGCCGAGCTCCCGGGACTAGCGGGTACAATGAGCAGTTCTTC. It is translated as CASSRAPGTSGYNEQFF.

V gene TRBV4-1 combines with J gene TRBJ1-2, with 10 positions matching TRBD1. Germline CDR1 and CDR2: MGHRA and YSYEKL. The CDR3 is made up of 17 amino acids. The V and J ends lost 4 bases and 8 bases, in that order; junction bases with no gene match: 16. The CDR3 DNA reads as TGCGCCAGCAGCCTTACCCCGGAGACAGGGGGCGGTGTAGGCTACACCTTC. It translates to CASSLTPETGGGVGYTF.

The gene calls are TRBV10-3 and TRBJ2-3, with TRBD2 matching over 13 bases. Per the germline V gene, CDR1 is ENHRY and CDR2 is SYGVKD. This CDR3 is 15 amino acids long. V was pared by 6 bases and J by 6 bases, with 6 bases of the junction left unmatched. CDR3 protein: CAIRGTSGDQDTQYF. The CDR3 DNA sequence: TGTGCCATCAGGGGGACTAGCGGGGATCAGGATACGCAGTATTTT.

DNA of the CDR3: TGTGCCACCACAAGCGGGGGTGAGCAGTTCTTC. This translates into CATTSGGEQFF. This chain connects TRBV10-3 to TRBJ2-1, with 8 positions matching TRBD2. The CDR3 has 11 amino acids. V was clipped by 10 bases and J by 9 bases; unmatched bases: 5. Germline CDR1 is ENHRY and CDR2 is SYGVKD.

This clone was recorded only once. This chain connects TRBV5-1 to TRBJ2-7; 7 nucleotides line up with TRBD1. The trim removed 1 base at V and 6 bases at J, leaving 10 bases unmatched. CDR1 SGHRS and CDR2 YFSETQ come from the germline V gene. The CDR3 totals 15 residues. The CDR3 sequence: CASSLWDRGFIEQYF. The DNA for the CDR3 is TGCGCCAGCAGCTTGTGGGACAGAGGGTTTATCGAGCAGTACTTC.

The chain combines TRBV5-1 with TRBJ2-3; 8 positions match TRBD1. The CDR3 spans 16 residues. V was clipped by 0 bases and J by 4 bases; unmatched bases: 7. Looked up from germline, CDR1 is SGHRS and CDR2 is YFSETQ. CDR3 DNA sequence: TGCGCCAGCAGCTTGGTTGGGGCAGGGGGCGCAGATACGCAGTATTTT. Protein sequence: CASSLVGAGGADTQYF.

This chain links TRBV19 with TRBJ1-1; possible D gene TRBD1, 5 bases. This CDR3 contains 15 residues. The V end was cut by 4 bases, the J end by 6 bases, with 18 bases between. Germline V gene lookup returns CDR1 LNHDA and CDR2 SQIVND (reference sequence). Here the CDR3 DNA reads TGTGCCAGTAGTAGAGGAGACAGCGTTACGGCTGAAGCTTTCTTT. Translating gives CASSRGDSVTAEAFF. The full variable domain, rest sourced from reference TRBV19 and TRBJ1-1, is DGGITQSPKYLFRKEGQNVTLSCEQNLNHDAMYWYRQDPGQGLRLIYYSQIVNDFQKGDIAEGYSVSREKKESFPLTVTSAQKNPTAFYLCASSRGDSVTAEAFFGQGTRLTVV.

For the CDR3, the DNA is TGTGCCAGCAGCTCGCGGGGGGGCAACACAGATACGCAGTATTTT. Its protein is CASSSRGGNTDTQYF. This chain uses TRBV11-3 with TRBJ2-3, with 9 bases lining up with TRBD2. The CDR3 is made up of 15 amino acids. The germline V gene encodes CDR1 SGHNT and CDR2 YENEEA. V dropped 4 bases and J dropped 2; count of bases not matched to a gene: 4.

This sequence joins TRBV4-2 and TRBJ1-2; TRBD1 is a possible D gene (6 bases). CDR1 LGHNA and CDR2 YNFKEQ come from the germline V gene. The ends were cut back, 4 bases at V and 8 bases at J, with 14 bases in the middle. This CDR3 contains 13 residues. This CDR3 reads CASSPQQGSGYTF. The CDR3 DNA is TGTGCCAGCAGCCCCCAACAGGGAAGCGGCTACACCTTC.

The chain combines TRBV18 with TRBJ2-1; TRBD1 is a possible D gene (6 bases). Trimming took 3 bases from V and 6 from J, leaving 15 bases between them. The CDR3 consists of 15 residues. Germline CDR1 and CDR2: KGHSH and LQKENI. Here the CDR3 reads CASSPDLLGGNEQFF. CDR3 coding DNA: TGTGCCAGCTCACCCGACCTCTTAGGGGGCAATGAGCAGTTCTTC.

This sequence joins TRBV18 and TRBJ2-1; 11 nucleotides agree with TRBD2. With V trimmed by 3 bases and J by 0 bases, 1 base remained unmatched. In germline, CDR1 is KGHSH, CDR2 LQKENI. This CDR3 region has 16 residues. The CDR3 sequence is CASSPGLAVSYNEQFF. The DNA for the CDR3 is TGTGCCAGCTCACCGGGACTAGCGGTCTCCTACAATGAGCAGTTCTTC.

The V gene is TRBV5-4, the J gene TRBJ2-5; 7 bases are a match to TRBD2. CDR3 size: 13 residues. Losses at the gene ends were 4 bases for V and 9 bases for J; bases not matched to a gene: 9. Germline V gene lookup returns CDR1 SGHNT and CDR2 YYREEE (reference sequence). The CDR3 DNA is TGTGCCAGCAGCGGGGAGCGGGGCCTTGCCCAGTACTTC. Translation gives CASSGERGLAQYF.

Concerning this clone: Germline is not matched at one junction end, which may reflect a read error. The rearrangement links TRBV9 to TRBJ2-7, with D tentatively TRBD1 (6 bases). Looked up from germline, CDR1 is SGDLS and CDR2 is YYNGEE. The CDR3 is made up of 11 amino acids. The CDR3 protein is CASSTPGALDF. The CDR3 DNA follows: TGTGCCAGCAGCACCCCAGGGGCTTTGGACTTC.

This chain connects TRBV23-1 to TRBJ2-7, with D tentatively TRBD1 (6 bases). TRBV23-1 is assigned to the ORF class and has an uncertain function. The V end was cut by 4 bases, the J end by 0 bases, with 16 bases between. The CDR3 has 16 residues. The CDR3 is CASSRADSKDSYEQYF. The CDR3 region has the DNA TGCGCCAGCAGTCGGGCGGACAGTAAAGACTCCTACGAGCAGTACTTC.